This TCR beta chain was identified in a study of cytomegalovirus exposure and HLA in healthy donors. This PCR relied on a set of 60 Vbeta primers and 13 Jbeta primers. Repertoires were generated with immunoSEQ multiplex PCR, while TCRdb's copy carries only in-frame clones and drops some. This repertoire shows 100,000 to 150,000 clones, around 80% found once; its top ten account for roughly 2%. The CDR3 is 16 amino acids. Between the trimmed V and J ends, which lost 0 bases and 2 bases, there was a span of 8 bases. Germline loops: CDR1 MNHEY, CDR2 SMNVEV (reference sequence). The chain is built from TRBV27 and TRBJ2-6, with D possibly matching TRBD1 (5 bases). The clonotype comes from a man aged 18 to 35 in good health and CMV-seronegative. Specimen: PBMCs. The CDR3 sequence: CASSLSGLPGANVLTF. CDR3 DNA sequence: TGTGCCAGCAGTTTATCGGGGCTTCCTGGGGCCAACGTCCTGACTTTC.